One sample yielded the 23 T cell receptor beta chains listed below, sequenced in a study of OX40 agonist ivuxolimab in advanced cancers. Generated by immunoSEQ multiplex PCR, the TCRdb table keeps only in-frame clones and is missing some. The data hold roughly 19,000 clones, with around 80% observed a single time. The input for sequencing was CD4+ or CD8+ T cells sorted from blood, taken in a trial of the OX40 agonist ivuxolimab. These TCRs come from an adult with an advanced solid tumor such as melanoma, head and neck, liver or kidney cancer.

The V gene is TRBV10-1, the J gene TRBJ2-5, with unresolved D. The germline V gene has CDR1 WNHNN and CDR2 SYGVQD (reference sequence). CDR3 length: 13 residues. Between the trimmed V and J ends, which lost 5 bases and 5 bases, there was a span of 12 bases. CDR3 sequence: CASSSGPGETQYF. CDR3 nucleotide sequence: TGCGCCAGCAGTTCCGGGCCGGGCGAGACCCAGTACTTC.

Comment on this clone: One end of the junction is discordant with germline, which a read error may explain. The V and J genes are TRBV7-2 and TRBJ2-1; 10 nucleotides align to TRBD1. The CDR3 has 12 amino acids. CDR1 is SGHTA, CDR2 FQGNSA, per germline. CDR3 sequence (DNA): TGTGCCAGCAGCGTTCCGGGACAGGGGAGGCTCTTC. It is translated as CASSVPGQGRLF.

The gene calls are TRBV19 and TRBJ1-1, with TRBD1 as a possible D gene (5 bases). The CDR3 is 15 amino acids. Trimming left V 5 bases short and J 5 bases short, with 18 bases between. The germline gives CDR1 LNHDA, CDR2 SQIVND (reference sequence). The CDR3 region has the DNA TGTGCCAGTAGTCCAGCAGGGACGGGTGAGACTGAAGCTTTCTTT. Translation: CASSPAGTGETEAFF.

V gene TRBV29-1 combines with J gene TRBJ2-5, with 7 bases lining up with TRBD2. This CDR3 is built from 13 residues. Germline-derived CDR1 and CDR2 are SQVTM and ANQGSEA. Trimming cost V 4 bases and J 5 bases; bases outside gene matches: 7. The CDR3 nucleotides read TGCAGCGTTGCCGAGATAGCGGGCGAGACCCAGTACTTC. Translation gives CSVAEIAGETQYF.

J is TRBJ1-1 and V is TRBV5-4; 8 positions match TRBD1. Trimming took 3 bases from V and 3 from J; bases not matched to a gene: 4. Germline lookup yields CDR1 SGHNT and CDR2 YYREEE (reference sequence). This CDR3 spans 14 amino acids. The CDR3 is CASSSGGWDTEAFF. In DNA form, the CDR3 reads TGTGCCAGCAGCTCAGGGGGCTGGGACACTGAAGCTTTCTTT. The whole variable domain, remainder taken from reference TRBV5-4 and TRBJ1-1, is ETGVTQSPTHLIKTRGQQVTLRCSSQSGHNTVSWYQQALGQGPQFIFQYYREEENGRGNFPPRFSGLQFPNYSSELNVNALELDDSALYLCASSSGGWDTEAFFGQGTRLTVV.

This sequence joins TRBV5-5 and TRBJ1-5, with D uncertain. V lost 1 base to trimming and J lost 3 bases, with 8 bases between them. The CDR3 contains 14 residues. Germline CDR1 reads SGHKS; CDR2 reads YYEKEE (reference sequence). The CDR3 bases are TGTGCCAGCAGCTTGTTAGGACTCAATCAGCCCCAGCATTTT. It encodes CASSLLGLNQPQHF.

The CDR3 spells CASSLVPGGDGYTF. CDR3 DNA sequence: TGTGCCAGCAGCTTAGTCCCCGGGGGCGATGGCTACACCTTC. The rearrangement links TRBV7-8 to TRBJ1-2, with TRBD1 as a possible D gene (6 bases). CDR1 SGHVS and CDR2 FQNEAQ come from the germline V gene. There are 14 residues in the CDR3. Between the trimmed V and J ends, which lost 1 base and 6 bases, there was a span of 12 bases.

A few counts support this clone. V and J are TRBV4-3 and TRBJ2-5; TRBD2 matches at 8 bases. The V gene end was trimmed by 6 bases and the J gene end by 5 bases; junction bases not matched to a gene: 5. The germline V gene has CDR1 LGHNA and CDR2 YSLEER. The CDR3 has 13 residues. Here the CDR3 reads CASSGLAGETQYF. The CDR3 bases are TGCGCCAGCAGTGGACTAGCCGGGGAGACCCAGTACTTC.

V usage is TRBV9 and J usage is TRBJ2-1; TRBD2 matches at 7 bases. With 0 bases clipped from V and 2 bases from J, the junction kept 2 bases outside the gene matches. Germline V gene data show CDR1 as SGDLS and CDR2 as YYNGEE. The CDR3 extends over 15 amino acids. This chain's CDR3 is CASSVGGTTYNEQFF. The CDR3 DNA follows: TGTGCCAGCAGCGTAGGCGGGACTACCTACAATGAGCAGTTCTTC.

The chain's CDR3 is CASSGGLLSYEQYF. In nucleotides, the CDR3 is TGTGCCAGCAGCGGAGGGCTTCTCTCCTACGAGCAGTACTTC. The chain couples TRBV27 to TRBJ2-7; possible D gene TRBD2, 6 bases. Trimming cost V 6 bases and J 0 bases, with 12 bases left between them. The CDR3 sequence is 14 residues long. Germline-derived CDR1 and CDR2 are MNHEY and SMNVEV (reference sequence).

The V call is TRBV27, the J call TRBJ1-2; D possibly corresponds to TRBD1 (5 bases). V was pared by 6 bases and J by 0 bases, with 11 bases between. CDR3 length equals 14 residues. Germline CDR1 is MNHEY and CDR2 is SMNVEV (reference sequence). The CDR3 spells CASSRDFSNYGYTF. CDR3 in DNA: TGTGCCAGCAGCCGGGACTTCTCTAACTATGGCTACACCTTC.

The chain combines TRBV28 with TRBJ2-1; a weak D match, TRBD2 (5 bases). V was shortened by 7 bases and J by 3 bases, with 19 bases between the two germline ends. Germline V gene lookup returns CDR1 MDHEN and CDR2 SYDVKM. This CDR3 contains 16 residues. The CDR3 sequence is CASTRPPLGNYNEQFF. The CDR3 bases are TGTGCCAGCACCAGACCCCCCCTCGGGAACTACAATGAGCAGTTCTTC. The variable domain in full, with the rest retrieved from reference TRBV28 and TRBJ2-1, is DVKVTQSSRYLVKRTGEKVFLECVQDMDHENMFWYRQDPGLGLRLIYFSYDVKMKEKGDIPEGYSVSREKKERFSLILESASTNQTSMYLCASTRPPLGNYNEQFFGPGTRLTVL.

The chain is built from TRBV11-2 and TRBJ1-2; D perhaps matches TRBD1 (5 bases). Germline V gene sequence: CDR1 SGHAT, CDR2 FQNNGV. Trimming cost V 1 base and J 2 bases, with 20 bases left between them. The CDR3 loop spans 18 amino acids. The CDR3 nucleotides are TGTGCCAGCAGCTTAGGTCGCCTCCGGGACGCAACAAACTATGGCTACACCTTC. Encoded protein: CASSLGRLRDATNYGYTF.

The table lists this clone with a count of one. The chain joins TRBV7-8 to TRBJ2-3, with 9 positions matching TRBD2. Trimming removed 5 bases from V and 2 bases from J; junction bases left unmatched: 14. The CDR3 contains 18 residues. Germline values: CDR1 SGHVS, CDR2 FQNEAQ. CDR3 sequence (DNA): TGTGCCAGCAGCCGCACACGCATACTAGCGGGTTTCACAGATACGCAGTATTTT. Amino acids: CASSRTRILAGFTDTQYF. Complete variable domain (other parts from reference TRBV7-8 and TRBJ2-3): GAGVSQSPRYKVAKRGQDVALRCDPISGHVSLFWYQQALGQGPEFLTYFQNEAQLDKSGLPSDRFFAERPEGSVSTLKIQRTQQEDSAVYLCASSRTRILAGFTDTQYFGPGTRLTVL.

CDR3 region: CASSLSPGTSGVYTQYF. CDR3 DNA sequence: TGTGCCAGCAGCCTTTCGCCGGGGACTAGCGGGGTTTATACGCAGTATTTT. V usage is TRBV28 and J usage is TRBJ2-3; 13 bases align to TRBD2. This CDR3 has 17 amino acids. Trimming removed 6 bases from V and 7 bases from J; junction bases left unmatched: 13. Germline lookup yields CDR1 MDHEN and CDR2 SYDVKM. Drawing the rest from reference TRBV28 and TRBJ2-3, the complete variable domain is DVKVTQSSRYLVKRTGEKVFLECVQDMDHENMFWYRQDPGLGLRLIYFSYDVKMKEKGDIPEGYSVSREKKERFSLILESASTNQTSMYLCASSLSPGTSGVYTQYFGPGTRLTVL.

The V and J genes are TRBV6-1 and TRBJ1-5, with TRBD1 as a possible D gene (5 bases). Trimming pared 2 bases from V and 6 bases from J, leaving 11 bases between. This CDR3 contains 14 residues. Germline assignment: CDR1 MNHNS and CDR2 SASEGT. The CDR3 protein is CASSESGYSQPQHF. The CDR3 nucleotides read TGTGCCAGCAGTGAATCAGGGTATAGTCAGCCCCAGCATTTT.

CDR3 sequence (DNA): TGCGCCAGCAGCCAAGGGGCAGATTATGGCTACACCTTC. Its protein product is CASSQGADYGYTF. This chain links TRBV4-1 with TRBJ1-2, with D unclear. The length of the CDR3 is 13 residues. Germline V gene data show CDR1 as MGHRA and CDR2 as YSYEKL. The germline V and J ends were trimmed by 1 base and 5 bases, with 8 bases remaining between them.

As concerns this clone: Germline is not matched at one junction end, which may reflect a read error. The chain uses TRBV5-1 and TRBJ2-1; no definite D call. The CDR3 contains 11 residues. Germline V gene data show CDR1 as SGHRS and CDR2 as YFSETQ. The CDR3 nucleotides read TGCGCCAGCAGTTTGGGTAATGAGCAGTTCTTC. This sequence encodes CASSLGNEQFF.

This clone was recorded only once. CDR3 amino acids: CASSVQGAEGSPLHF. CDR3 nucleotides: TGTGCCAGCAGCGTACAGGGGGCTGAAGGGTCACCCCTCCACTTT. The chain joins TRBV9 to TRBJ1-6; the match to TRBD1 covers 8 bases. The CDR3 runs to 15 residues. CDR1 is SGDLS and CDR2 is YYNGEE in the germline V gene. V lost 1 base and J lost 10; bases outside the gene matches: 7.

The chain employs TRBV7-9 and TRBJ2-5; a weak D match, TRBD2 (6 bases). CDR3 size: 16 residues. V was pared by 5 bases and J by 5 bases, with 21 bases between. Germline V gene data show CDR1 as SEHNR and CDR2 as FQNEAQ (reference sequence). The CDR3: CASSPSSGGVRETQYF. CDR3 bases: TGTGCCAGCAGCCCCAGTAGTGGAGGGGTCCGGGAGACCCAGTACTTC.

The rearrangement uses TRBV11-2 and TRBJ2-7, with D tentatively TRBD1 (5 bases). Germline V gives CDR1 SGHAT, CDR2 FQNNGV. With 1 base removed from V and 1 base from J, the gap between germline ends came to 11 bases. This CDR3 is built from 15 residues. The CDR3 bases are TGTGCCAGCAGCTTAGGACAGAACCCTTCCTACGAGCAGTACTTC. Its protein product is CASSLGQNPSYEQYF.

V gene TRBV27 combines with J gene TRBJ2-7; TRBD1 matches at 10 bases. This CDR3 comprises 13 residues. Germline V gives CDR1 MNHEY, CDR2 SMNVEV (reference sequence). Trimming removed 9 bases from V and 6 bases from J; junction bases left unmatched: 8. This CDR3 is CARGTGDGGEQYF. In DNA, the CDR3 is TGTGCCAGGGGGACAGGGGATGGCGGCGAGCAGTACTTC.

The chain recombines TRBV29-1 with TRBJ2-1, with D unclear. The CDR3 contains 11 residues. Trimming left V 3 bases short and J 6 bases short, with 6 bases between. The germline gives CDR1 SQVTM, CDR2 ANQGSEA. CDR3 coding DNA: TGCAGCGTTGACGGCGGCAATGAGCAGTTCTTC. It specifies CSVDGGNEQFF.